This T cell receptor beta chain was obtained from a study of T-cell memory formation after mild COVID-19 listed by TCRdb under 2021. In the study overall: Most TCR sequence clusters were specific to one of the two donors. The cohort comprised two young, previously healthy adult volunteers, one female and one male. T-cell clones expanding and contracting after mild COVID-19 in two donors were tracked by longitudinal TCRalpha and TCRbeta repertoire sequencing. Study-level results and caveats: The detection of some responding clones in pre-infection memory suggests that pre-existing cross-reactive memory T cells joined the SARS-CoV-2 response. Only two mild cases were covered by the study, and larger cohorts that include severe cases with pre-infection samples were considered necessary. Whether the second-wave clones peaking on day 37 were SARS-CoV-2 specific was not confirmed. Clones that contracted from day 15 to 85 showed balanced CD4/CD8 phenotypes, whereas a second wave of clones that expanded from day 15 to 37 leaned towards CD4+. Contracting CD4+ clones were found mainly in CM and EM memory subsets, while CD8+ clones were enriched in EMRA.

Ficoll-Paque density gradient centrifugation was used to isolate PBMCs. This clonotype has more than one count but fewer than ten. Its recognized antigen is unknown. No qualities accompany the bases; no much larger clone lies one base away. The CDR3 starts with the cysteine, ends with the phenylalanine, and has 16 residues. The entry retains the CDR3 DNA only, 48 bases that are in frame from base 1. V is cut back by 8 bases and J by 4 bases, with 14 bases in the junction unmatched. CDR1 and CDR2, looked up from the germline V gene, are ENHRY and SYGVKD. The data were produced on an Illumina NovaSeq 6000. TCRalpha and TCRbeta cDNA libraries were built by 5'RACE with constant-segment primers, adding sample barcodes and unique molecular identifiers. Trizol reagent was used to extract RNA from every sample. Libraries were amplified in two PCR steps, with a second sample barcode and Illumina TruSeq adapters added in the second step. Sequencing of libraries was performed on an Illumina NovaSeq with 2 x 150 bp paired-end reads. In the paper's pipeline: Demultiplexing of reads and collapsing into UMI-guided consensus sequences were performed with migec v1.2.7. Using mixcr v2.1.11, UMI consensuses were aligned to TRA and TRB V and J templates and then assembled into clonotypes. Expanded or contracted clonotypes were those called significant by both edgeR and NoisET, with noise models trained on biological replicates. For edgeR calls, a false discovery rate-adjusted p below 0.01 and a log2 fold-change threshold of 1 were applied. As an exploratory analysis of dynamics, max-normalized trajectories of the 1000 most abundant clonotypes were examined by PCA with hierarchical clustering. Each responding clone was given a CD4 or CD8 phenotype based on the CD4+ and CD8+ repertoires, which had been sequenced separately. The public reads were quality trimmed at Q25 with fastp and then assembled into clones with MiXCR by TCRdb, keeping productive beta chains. Rows with a matching CDR3 protein are joined into one entry that keeps the most common DNA and genes. TCRdb's processing, not the authors', yielded these V and J calls. The sample data list about 240,000 distinct CDR3 sequences, and 8.5% to 9.5% of these were observed just once. The ten largest account for approximately 20% of the sample.

Sequencing was carried out using PBMCs or a T cell subset sorted from them (not recorded which). The chain joins TRBV10-3 to TRBJ2-7; 10 central bases correspond to TRBD2. This receptor was identified in a man aged 18 to 29 who had mild COVID-19 (a few samples of this study predate the infection). The sample titles of this study are shuffled in the database, so cell type and time point are left out; the donor was told from shared clones. The DNA sequence follows: TGTGCCATCGGCTACGGGACTAGCGCGATTGGGTACGAGCAGTACTTC. This codes for CAIGYGTSAIGYEQYF.